The 22 T cell receptor beta chains below all came from one sample that was sequenced in a study of T cells after posttransplantation cyclophosphamide. The repertoire was sequenced with immunoSEQ multiplex PCR; TCRdb's copy has only in-frame clones and lacks some. The sample lists tens of thousands of clones; 90% were seen once. Treatment was busulfan-fludarabine conditioning, a marrow graft, and cyclophosphamide on days +3 and +4. Here the sequenced sample was PBMCs, taken roughly 59 days after allogeneic stem cell transplant with posttransplant cyclophosphamide. The receptor source for this set is a male patient aged 55 to 69 who received an allogeneic stem cell transplant from a related donor and was CMV-positive. Some T cells here may be from the graft donor.

This chain uses TRBV5-4 with TRBJ2-2; TRBD1 might be the D (6 bases). Per germline, CDR1 SGHNT and CDR2 YYREEE (reference sequence). Trimming stripped 1 base from V and 3 bases from J, with 16 bases between. CDR3 length: 17 residues. The DNA for the CDR3 is TGTGCCAGCAGCTTGAAAGGGGCAGGGGCTTACACCGGGGAGCTGTTTTTT. Translated: CASSLKGAGAYTGELFF.

Only one count was recorded for this clone. The genes are TRBV14 and TRBJ2-2; 8 bases are a match to TRBD1. Germline V gene sequence: CDR1 SGHDN, CDR2 FVKESK. The V gene end was trimmed by 0 bases and the J gene end by 15 bases; junction bases not matched to a gene: 6. The CDR3 is 13 amino acids. The CDR3 sequence: CASSQDMTGVLFF. The CDR3 DNA is TGTGCCAGCAGCCAAGATATGACAGGGGTATTGTTTTTT.

The J gene is TRBJ1-2, the V gene TRBV11-3; possibly TRBD1 for D (5 bases). The CDR3 loop spans 16 amino acids. The germline CDR1 and CDR2 sequences are SGHNT and YENEEA. The V end was cut by 2 bases, the J end by 2 bases, with 15 bases between. The CDR3 sequence is CASSLLPPRGNYGYTF. The DNA for the CDR3 is TGTGCCAGCAGCTTATTACCCCCCCGGGGGAACTATGGCTACACCTTC.

This sequence joins TRBV4-1 and TRBJ2-7; possible D gene TRBD1, 6 bases. Germline-derived CDR1 and CDR2 are MGHRA and YSYEKL. There are 14 residues in the CDR3. The V gene lost 5 bases and the J gene lost 2 bases, with 13 bases spanning the gap. CDR3: CASSIRDTAYEQYF. The CDR3 bases are TGCGCCAGCAGCATTCGGGACACCGCCTACGAGCAGTACTTC.

The chain couples TRBV7-6 to TRBJ2-3; tentatively, D is TRBD2 (6 bases). The CDR3 is 14 amino acids. The V end lost 5 bases, the J end lost 3 bases, and 12 bases lay between the germline ends. Germline CDR1 is SGHVS and CDR2 is FNYEAQ. The CDR3 spells CASSLTGTTDTQYF. The CDR3 region has the DNA TGTGCCAGCAGCCTTACGGGGACTACAGATACGCAGTATTTT.

V and J are TRBV6-1 and TRBJ1-1; TRBD1 agrees at 9 bases. Germline CDR1 reads MNHNS; CDR2 reads SASEGT. The trim removed 3 bases at V and 0 bases at J, leaving 5 bases unmatched. The CDR3 covers 16 residues. CDR3 in amino acids: CASSDWDREMNTEAFF. The DNA for the CDR3 is TGTGCCAGCAGTGATTGGGACAGGGAGATGAACACTGAAGCTTTCTTT.

The V call is TRBV4-1, the J call TRBJ1-6, with D unclear. V shed 5 bases and J shed 1 base, with 9 bases lying between them. This CDR3 is 15 amino acids long. Looked up from germline, CDR1 is MGHRA and CDR2 is YSYEKL. DNA of the CDR3: TGCGCCAGCAGCAGTCGCGGATCCTATAATTCACCCCTCCACTTT. It is translated as CASSSRGSYNSPLHF.

This clone came up once. The chain recombines TRBV9 with TRBJ1-4; maybe TRBD1 (6 bases). The length of the CDR3 is 16 residues. Trimming stripped 4 bases from V and 4 bases from J, with 17 bases between. Germline assignment: CDR1 SGDLS and CDR2 YYNGEE. For the CDR3, the DNA is TGTGCCAGCAGCTCGAAGGGGGGGGAGGTTAATGAAAAACTGTTTTTT. Protein sequence: CASSSKGGEVNEKLFF.

In this sample, this clone turned up a few times. J is TRBJ2-7 and V is TRBV7-8; D is undetermined. Germline loops: CDR1 SGHVS, CDR2 FQNEAQ. The germline V and J ends were trimmed by 5 bases and 0 bases, with 11 bases remaining between them. The CDR3 is 14 residues long. The CDR3 is CASSHSASSYEQYV. In nucleotides, the CDR3 is TGTGCCAGCAGCCACAGTGCGAGCTCCTACGAGCAGTACGTC.

V usage is TRBV5-8 and J usage is TRBJ1-6, with D possibly TRBD1 on 6 matching bases. Germline values: CDR1 SGHTS, CDR2 YDEGEE. V was shortened by 4 bases and J by 5 bases, with 13 bases between the two germline ends. CDR3 length: 15 residues. This CDR3 reads CASSRNRQDNSPLHF. CDR3 DNA sequence: TGTGCCAGCAGCCGCAACAGACAGGATAATTCACCCCTCCACTTT. The variable domain in full, completed from reference TRBV5-8 and TRBJ1-6, reads EAGVTQSPTHLIKTRGQQATLRCSPISGHTSVYWYQQALGLGLQFLLWYDEGEERNRGNFPPRFSGRQFPNYSSELNVNALELEDSALYLCASSRNRQDNSPLHFGNGTRLTVT.

The chain is built from TRBV19 and TRBJ1-5, with TRBD1 matching over 8 bases. Germline lookup yields CDR1 LNHDA and CDR2 SQIVND (reference sequence). This CDR3 has 15 residues. J gave up 0 bases and V 9 bases, and 7 bases lay outside the gene matches. The CDR3 DNA reads as TGTGCCAGCACCGGGACAGGTCCTAGCAATCAGCCCCAGCATTTT. It yields the protein CASTGTGPSNQPQHF.

This clone is medium-sized by share. The rearrangement uses TRBV28 and TRBJ1-4, with TRBD1 matching 7 bases. Germline V gene sequence: CDR1 MDHEN, CDR2 SYDVKM. V lost 5 bases, J lost 6 bases, and 9 bases stayed unmatched. There are 15 residues in the CDR3. CDR3: CASSTVTGTDEKLFF. The CDR3 DNA sequence: TGTGCCAGCAGTACCGTGACAGGGACGGATGAAAAACTGTTTTTT. The whole variable domain, remainder taken from reference TRBV28 and TRBJ1-4, is DVKVTQSSRYLVKRTGEKVFLECVQDMDHENMFWYRQDPGLGLRLIYFSYDVKMKEKGDIPEGYSVSREKKERFSLILESASTNQTSMYLCASSTVTGTDEKLFFGSGTQLSVL.

The genes are TRBV27 and TRBJ1-2, with TRBD1 matching over 9 bases. This CDR3 spans 14 amino acids. V shed 2 bases, J shed 6 bases, and the junction held 4 bases outside the gene matches. Germline V gene lookup returns CDR1 MNHEY and CDR2 SMNVEV (reference sequence). The CDR3 coding sequence is TGTGCCAGCAGTTTACGGGACAGGGAGGATGGCTACACCTTC. Amino acids: CASSLRDREDGYTF.

V and J are TRBV4-1 and TRBJ1-6; perhaps TRBD1 as D (6 bases). Trimming shortened V by 5 bases and J by 5 bases, and 16 bases separated the two germline ends. From germline, CDR1 is MGHRA and CDR2 YSYEKL. This CDR3 is 16 amino acids long. DNA for the CDR3: TGCGCCAGCAGCTGGGGGCGAGATATTCATAATTCACCCCTCCACTTT. Amino acids: CASSWGRDIHNSPLHF.

The genes are TRBV2 and TRBJ1-5, with 7 bases matching TRBD1. V was clipped by 2 bases and J by 4 bases; unmatched bases: 2. CDR3 size: 14 residues. The V gene's germline CDR1 is SNHLY and CDR2 FYNNEI. CDR3 region: CASSEWDRNQPQHF. CDR3 nucleotides: TGTGCCAGCAGTGAATGGGACAGAAATCAGCCCCAGCATTTT.

This rearrangement joins TRBV7-6 to TRBJ2-1; 9 bases align to TRBD1. V lost 1 base to trimming and J lost 1 base; unmatched junction nucleotides: 8. This CDR3 has 18 residues. The germline gives CDR1 SGHVS, CDR2 FNYEAQ. The CDR3, as DNA: TGTGCCAGCAGCTTAGTCGGGGGACAGGGCGATTCCTACAATGAGCAGTTCTTC. Its translation: CASSLVGGQGDSYNEQFF. The variable domain in full, with the rest retrieved from reference TRBV7-6 and TRBJ2-1, is GAGVSQSPRYKVTKRGQDVALRCDPISGHVSLYWYRQALGQGPEFLTYFNYEAQQDKSGLPNDRFSAERPEGSISTLTIQRTEQRDSAMYRCASSLVGGQGDSYNEQFFGPGTRLTVL.

Regarding this clone: At one end, the junction sequence differs from germline, possibly due to a read error. This rearrangement joins TRBV27 to TRBJ2-2, with unresolved D. The CDR3 has 14 residues. Germline values: CDR1 MNHEY, CDR2 SMNVEV (reference sequence). Written as DNA, the CDR3 is TGTGCCACCAGTTGGGCAGCGAACACCGGGGAGCTGTTTTTT. As protein: CATSWAANTGELFF.

The J gene is TRBJ1-5, the V gene TRBV18; 8 bases fit TRBD1. With V trimmed by 3 bases and J by 5 bases, 15 bases remained unmatched. There are 18 residues in the CDR3. The germline gives CDR1 KGHSH, CDR2 LQKENI. The CDR3 bases are TGTGCCAGCTCACCTTTAGACAGGGGCTCACAAAAGCATCAGCCCCAGCATTTT. It translates to CASSPLDRGSQKHQPQHF.

V gene TRBV7-2 combines with J gene TRBJ1-4, with 9 bases fitting TRBD1. The length of the CDR3 is 14 residues. CDR1 and CDR2 from the germline V gene are SGHTA and FQGNSA. Trimming removed 3 bases from V and 8 bases from J; junction bases left unmatched: 4. CDR3 sequence reads: CASSFRDRVEKLFF. The CDR3 DNA follows: TGTGCCAGCAGCTTCCGGGACAGGGTCGAAAAACTGTTTTTT.

The chain is built from TRBV6-5 and TRBJ2-5; 9 positions agree with TRBD2. Germline V gene sequence: CDR1 MNHEY, CDR2 SVGAGI. This CDR3 region has 16 residues. With V trimmed by 0 bases and J by 5 bases, 7 bases remained unmatched. DNA for the CDR3: TGTGCCAGCAGTTACTCGAGAGCGGGGGGTTATGAGACCCAGTACTTC. This translates into CASSYSRAGGYETQYF.

The rearrangement uses TRBV19 and TRBJ1-1, with a weak D call TRBD1 (5 bases). The CDR3 has 13 amino acids. Germline CDR1 reads LNHDA; CDR2 reads SQIVND (reference sequence). Trimming removed 4 bases at V and 3 bases at J, with 9 bases between. The CDR3 nucleotides are TGTGCCAGTAGTACACAGGTTCACACTGAAGCTTTCTTT. This codes for CASSTQVHTEAFF.

To note about this clone: Other DNA sequences within the sample encode an identical CDR3. The chain employs TRBV10-3 and TRBJ1-6; TRBD1 is a possible D gene (5 bases). V dropped 9 bases and J dropped 6 bases, with 12 bases sitting between them. This CDR3 has 13 residues. Germline CDR1 reads ENHRY; CDR2 reads SYGVKD. CDR3 DNA: TGTGCCATGGGGGGAAAGAGTAATTCACCCCTCCACTTT. This gives the protein CAMGGKSNSPLHF.